This is a list of T cell receptor beta chains from one sample in a study of cytomegalovirus exposure and HLA in healthy donors. Measured with immunoSEQ multiplex PCR; TCRdb has only the in-frame clones, and not every one. The profile shows 160,000 or so clones, 70% to 90% of them singletons. Sequenced material: PBMCs. The receptors stem from a woman between 18 and 29 years old in good health and CMV-seronegative. Each CDR3 is given with its conserved first and last residue. D genes are given only for firm matches. Part of the rows lack a size; the others show once, few, many or a class for expanded clones.

TRBD1,TRBV2,TRBJ1-2,14,.,CASSESGTVRGYTF,TGTGCCAGCAGTGAATCAGGGACAGTTAGAGGCTACACCTTC
TRBD1,TRBV6-4,TRBJ2-1,15,.,CASSYETGSYNEQFF,TGTGCCAGCAGTTACGAGACAGGGTCCTACAATGAGCAGTTCTTC
TRBD1,TRBV19,TRBJ2-7,16,.,CASSIISGQRNPEQYF,TGTGCCAGTAGTATAATCTCGGGACAGCGTAACCCGGAGCAGTACTTC
.,TRBV5-5,TRBJ1-2,16,.,CASSLIGGLGERGYTF,TGTGCCAGCAGCCTCATTGGGGGGTTGGGGGAAAGGGGCTACACCTTC
.,TRBV29-1,TRBJ2-3,11,.,CSVDAGRGQYF,TGCAGCGTTGACGCCGGGCGGGGGCAGTATTTT
.,TRBV19,TRBJ1-3,14,.,CASKQGTTGNTIYF,TGTGCCAGTAAGCAGGGAACGACCGGAAACACCATATATTTT
TRBD2,TRBV7-8,TRBJ2-4,15,.,CASSRGGAAVNIQYF,TGTGCCAGCAGCCGCGGGGGGGCCGCGGTAAACATTCAGTACTTC
.,TRBV11-2,TRBJ2-3,15,.,CASSLGGGETDTQYF,TGTGCCAGCAGCTTAGGGGGAGGTGAGACAGATACGCAGTATTTT
.,TRBV27,TRBJ2-7,14,.,CASSPLAGWYEQYF,TGTGCCAGCAGTCCCCTGGCAGGGTGGTACGAGCAGTACTTC
.,TRBV30,TRBJ2-7,15,.,CAWGGAVGVSYEQYF,TGTGCCTGGGGGGGGGCGGTAGGGGTCTCCTACGAGCAGTACTTC
TRBD2,TRBV7-7,TRBJ2-2,18,.,CASSLGSGGRAVTGELFF,TGTGCTAGCAGCTTAGGTTCCGGCGGGAGGGCCGTAACCGGGGAGCTGTTTTTT
.,TRBV7-2,TRBJ1-4,11,.,CASRGSEKLFF,TGTGCCAGCCGTGGGAGTGAAAAACTGTTTTTT
TRBD1,TRBV28,TRBJ1-2,16,.,CASSPLRGRGPRGYTF,TGTGCCAGCAGTCCCCTTAGGGGCAGGGGGCCTCGAGGCTACACCTTC
.,TRBV19,TRBJ2-5,16,.,CASSLFQGGPFETQYF,TGTGCCAGTAGTTTGTTCCAGGGGGGACCATTTGAGACCCAGTACTTC
TRBD1,TRBV7-8,TRBJ1-2,16,.,CASSLAGRGSGYGYTF,TGTGCCAGCAGCTTAGCGGGCAGGGGGAGTGGGTATGGCTACACCTTC
.,TRBV2,TRBJ2-5,13,.,CASTVQGVETQYF,TGTGCCAGCACCGTACAGGGCGTAGAGACCCAGTACTTC
.,TRBV7-3,TRBJ1-1,14,.,CASSSQGFGTEAFF,TGTGCCAGCAGCTCACAGGGTTTCGGCACTGAAGCTTTCTTT
.,TRBV7-2,TRBJ2-3,17,once,CASSLPRLGPPTDTQYF,TGTGCCAGCAGCTTACCACGACTAGGACCTCCCACAGATACGCAGTATTTT
.,TRBV7-2,TRBJ1-1,13,.,CASSFLLNTEAFF,TGTGCCAGCAGCTTTCTCCTGAACACTGAAGCTTTCTTT
TRBD2,TRBV7-6,TRBJ2-5,16,.,CASSLAKSGGGETQYF,TGTGCCAGCAGCTTAGCGAAGTCGGGAGGAGGGGAGACCCAGTACTTC
TRBD1,TRBV29-1,TRBJ2-1,14,.,CSVVRTGVYNEQFF,TGCAGCGTTGTGAGGACAGGGGTTTACAATGAGCAGTTCTTC
.,TRBV5-1,TRBJ2-1,15,.,CASSPRDSPYNEQFF,TGCGCCAGCAGCCCCCGGGACTCACCCTACAATGAGCAGTTCTTC
.,TRBV30,TRBJ1-5,13,few,CAWSVQGNQPQHF,TGTGCCTGGAGTGTACAGGGCAATCAGCCCCAGCATTTT
TRBD1,TRBV10-3,TRBJ2-5,14,.,CAISGTGGKETQYF,TGTGCCATCAGTGGGACAGGGGGCAAGGAGACCCAGTACTTC
TRBD2,TRBV7-2,TRBJ2-7,18,.,CASSLRPPGLAQSYEQYF,TGTGCCAGCAGCTTGAGGCCACCGGGACTAGCACAATCCTACGAGCAGTACTTC
TRBD1,TRBV6-1,TRBJ2-7,12,.,CATGTGLDEQYF,TGTGCCACCGGGACAGGGCTCGACGAGCAGTACTTC
.,TRBV28,TRBJ1-4,14,.,CASSYGRGVEKLFF,TGTGCCAGCAGTTACGGCAGGGGCGTCGAAAAACTGTTTTTT
.,TRBV19,TRBJ1-5,16,.,CATRIGDIRPWEPQHF,TGTGCCACTCGGATCGGGGACATCCGACCTTGGGAGCCCCAGCATTTT
TRBD1,TRBV5-1,TRBJ1-2,13,.,CASSRQGDYGYTF,TGCGCCAGCAGCCGCCAGGGGGACTATGGCTACACCTTC
.,TRBV11-2,TRBJ1-4,14,.,CASSSALGGEKLFF,TGTGCCAGCAGCTCGGCGCTTGGCGGCGAAAAACTGTTTTTT
TRBD2,TRBV5-4,TRBJ2-5,15,few,CASSLGLAAQETQYF,TGTGCCAGCAGCCTCGGACTAGCGGCCCAAGAGACCCAGTACTTC
.,TRBV9,TRBJ1-2,15,.,CASSVVLGGSYGYTF,TGTGCCAGCAGCGTAGTGCTCGGTGGGAGCTATGGCTACACCTTC
TRBD1,TRBV5-1,TRBJ2-7,13,.,CASSIGQAYEQYF,TGCGCCAGCAGCATAGGACAGGCCTACGAGCAGTACTTC
.,TRBV20-1,TRBJ2-3,11,.,CSARTQGTQYF,TGCAGTGCTAGAACCCAGGGTACGCAGTATTTT
.,TRBV4-3,TRBJ2-3,13,.,CASSDMGRDTQYF,TGCGCCAGCAGCGACATGGGGAGGGATACGCAGTATTTT
TRBD1,TRBV15,TRBJ2-6,16,.,CATRTGGAEGANVLTF,TGTGCCACCCGGACAGGGGGCGCGGAAGGGGCCAACGTCCTGACTTTC
.,TRBV19,TRBJ1-4,13,.,CASHVRGNEKLFF,TGTGCCTCCCACGTAAGGGGTAATGAAAAACTGTTTTTT
.,TRBV6-5,TRBJ1-5,13,.,CASQVERNQPQHF,TGTGCCAGCCAAGTCGAGCGCAATCAGCCCCAGCATTTT
.,TRBV7-2,TRBJ1-1,14,few,CASSLASGNTEAFF,TGTGCCAGCAGCTTAGCGAGCGGGAACACTGAAGCTTTCTTT
TRBD1,TRBV28,TRBJ2-1,14,.,CASSFWDRANEQFF,TGTGCCAGCAGTTTTTGGGACAGGGCCAATGAGCAGTTCTTC